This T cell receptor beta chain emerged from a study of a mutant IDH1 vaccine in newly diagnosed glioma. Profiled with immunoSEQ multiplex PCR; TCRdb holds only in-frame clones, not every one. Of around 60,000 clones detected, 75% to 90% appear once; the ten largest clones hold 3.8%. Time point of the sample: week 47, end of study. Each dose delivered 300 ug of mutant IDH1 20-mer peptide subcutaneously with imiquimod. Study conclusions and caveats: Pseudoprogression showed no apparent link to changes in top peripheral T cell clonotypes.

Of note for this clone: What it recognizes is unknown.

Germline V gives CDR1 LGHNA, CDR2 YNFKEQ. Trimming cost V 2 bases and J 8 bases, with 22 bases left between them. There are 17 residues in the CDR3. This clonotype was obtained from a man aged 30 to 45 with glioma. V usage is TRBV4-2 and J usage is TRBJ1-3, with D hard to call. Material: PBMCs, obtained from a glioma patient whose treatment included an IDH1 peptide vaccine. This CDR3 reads CASSQMEGARTKDTIYF. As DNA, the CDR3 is TGTGCCAGCAGCCAAATGGAGGGAGCCCGTACCAAAGACACCATATATTTT.